The entry below gives a single T cell receptor beta chain sequence along with its context. As yet, its antigen is unknown. Some clones are missing from TCRdb's copy, which holds only in-frame ones; the method was immunoSEQ multiplex PCR. Here the sample spans fewer than 100,000 clones, approximately 86% being singletons. These data are taken from a study of T cells in localized non-small cell lung cancer. General study findings and limits: Multi-region tumor sequencing was not done, so intratumor heterogeneity could not be excluded. A higher density of T cells in blood coincided with extended overall survival. In adjacent lung appeared a median about 58 of the top 100 tumor clones. Uninvolved adjacent lung had higher T cell clonality than tumor and all other tissues.

The CDR3 covers 13 residues. The V gene lost 6 bases and the J gene lost 5 bases, with 14 bases spanning the gap. CDR1 SGHRS and CDR2 YFSETQ come from the germline V gene. The sequences come from peripheral blood, collected before any cancer treatment. This chain uses TRBV5-1 with TRBJ1-1, with D uncertain. This sequence originates from a man aged 40-75 years with stage I squamous cell lung carcinoma. CDR3 DNA: TGCGCCAGCAACGCTTTATCGGGGACTGAAGCTTTCTTT. Residues: CASNALSGTEAFF.